This TCR beta chain came from a study of OX40 agonist ivuxolimab in advanced cancers. At the level of the study: Patients were treated with intravenous ivuxolimab, dosed at 0.01 to 10 mg/kg and infused every 2 weeks.

Notes on the study in general: By week 6 at 0.1 to 3.0 mg/kg, blood CD4+ and CD8+ T cells had expanded clonally. Researchers did not establish what antigens the expanded peripheral T cells target.

Notes on this clone: The antigen is unknown. This sample includes further DNA sequences coding for the same CDR3.

Here immunoSEQ multiplex PCR was the method, and the copy in TCRdb shows in-frame clones only, minus some. This table holds approximately 69,000 clones, 65% to 90% found once. There are 16 residues in the CDR3. The V end was cut by 8 bases, the J end by 4 bases, with 24 bases between. CDR1 MDHEN and CDR2 SYDVKM come from the germline V gene. The origin of this receptor is an adult with an advanced solid tumor such as melanoma, head and neck, liver or kidney cancer. The chain combines TRBV28 with TRBJ2-7; D may be TRBD2 (5 bases). The sequencing used CD4+ or CD8+ T cells sorted from blood, collected in a trial of the OX40 agonist ivuxolimab. The CDR3: CASRVDEGSLRYEQYF. For the CDR3, the DNA is TGTGCCAGCCGGGTAGACGAGGGTTCCCTCAGGTACGAGCAGTACTTC. Combining the CDR3 with reference TRBV28 and TRBJ2-7 gives the whole variable domain DVKVTQSSRYLVKRTGEKVFLECVQDMDHENMFWYRQDPGLGLRLIYFSYDVKMKEKGDIPEGYSVSREKKERFSLILESASTNQTSMYLCASRVDEGSLRYEQYFGPGTRLTVT.